This entry describes one T cell receptor (beta chain). As yet, its antigen is unknown. Participating donors were healthy, HIV-negative adults free of recent acute infections or vaccinations. This sample was included in a study of shared clonotypes between healthy human individuals. Clones were read by immunoSEQ multiplex PCR, and TCRdb kept only the in-frame ones, dropping some. This sample carries some 2,000,000 clones, 85% to 95% of them seen once, and the ten largest clones take 0.13%. Findings and caveats of the study: Non-shared clonotypes displayed generation probabilities falling below those of clonotypes present in all four donors. The study found 4.5% to 5% of naive CD4 clonotypes shared across several donors.

This CDR3 is built from 19 residues. CDR1 and CDR2 from the germline V gene are SGHAT and FQNNGV. V trimming: 0 bases; J trimming: 6 bases; junction bases outside the gene matches: 14. This receptor was identified in a man aged 18 to 29 in good health. Sample: naive CD4+ T cells sorted from blood. This sample's subset: CD45RA+ positively selected. V usage is TRBV11-2 and J usage is TRBJ2-1; 10 nucleotides match TRBD2. CDR3 residues: CASSLDGLAGDPSRNEQFF. DNA for the CDR3: TGTGCCAGCAGCTTAGATGGGCTAGCGGGAGATCCTTCGCGCAATGAGCAGTTCTTC.